This passage covers 27 T cell receptor beta chains from one sample sequenced in a study of early T cells in non-severe SARS-CoV-2 infection. TCRdb reprocessed the 5' RACE reads with MiXCR, giving one entry per CDR3 protein. Of around 70,000 distinct CDR3 sequences in the sample, over 9% were seen once. Sequencing was done on a sample of whole blood. These receptor sequences come from an adult who was a healthcare worker with PCR-confirmed SARS-CoV-2 infection or an uninfected control (not recorded which).

This clonotype has just a few counts. Here the CDR3 DNA reads TGTGCCAGCAGTTACGGGACAGCCAGAACGGAGACCCAGTACTTC. Its protein is CASSYGTARTETQYF. V and J are TRBV6-5 and TRBJ2-5, with 7 bases aligning to TRBD1. Germline-derived CDR1 and CDR2 are MNHEY and SVGAGI. This CDR3 is 15 amino acids long. With 2 bases clipped from V and 5 bases from J, the junction kept 8 bases outside the gene matches.

This clonotype has a count of ten or more. The genes are TRBV2 and TRBJ2-7; D may correspond to TRBD1 or TRBD2 (5 bases each). CDR1 SNHLY and CDR2 FYNNEI come from the germline V gene. Trimming took off 0 bases at V and 5 bases at J, with 11 bases between the two ends. The CDR3 extends over 14 amino acids. CDR3 residues: CASSEAIPGHEQYF. CDR3 DNA sequence: TGTGCCAGCAGTGAAGCGATTCCGGGGCACGAGCAGTACTTC.

The chain recombines TRBV20-1 with TRBJ2-1; TRBD2 might be the D (6 bases). Trimming left V 6 bases short and J 2 bases short, with 14 bases between. CDR3 length: 14 amino acids. The germline V gene encodes CDR1 DFQATT and CDR2 SNEGSKA (reference sequence). CDR3 sequence reads: CSAPAGRAYNEQFF. CDR3 DNA: TGCAGTGCCCCGGCCGGGAGAGCCTACAATGAGCAGTTCTTC.

The sample holds a few counts of this clonotype. This rearrangement joins TRBV19 to TRBJ2-1, with 9 bases aligning to TRBD2. The CDR3 spans 15 residues. Germline V gene data show CDR1 as LNHDA and CDR2 as SQIVND (reference sequence). After removal of 3 bases from V and 2 bases from J, the junction contained 2 bases not matched to a gene. DNA of the CDR3: TGTGCCAGTAGTATCCTAGCGGGAACCTACAATGAGCAGTTCTTC. Translated, it gives CASSILAGTYNEQFF.

This clonotype has at least ten counts. V and J are TRBV28 and TRBJ1-2; D remains unclear. Germline CDR1 reads MDHEN; CDR2 reads SYDVKM. The CDR3 spans 10 residues. Trimming cost V 6 bases and J 5 bases, with 4 bases left between them. CDR3 bases: TGTGCCAGCAGGGGGTATGGCTACACCTTC. Amino acids: CASRGYGYTF.

The sample holds many counts of this clonotype. This chain uses TRBV6-1 with TRBJ1-5, with 7 positions matching TRBD1. V shed 2 bases and J 7 bases; nucleotides not matched to a gene: 2. The CDR3 loop spans 13 amino acids. From germline, CDR1 is MNHNS and CDR2 SASEGT. CDR3 in DNA: TGTGCCAGCAGTGAACAGGGGGGCCAGCCCCAGCATTTT. This sequence encodes CASSEQGGQPQHF.

This clonotype was detected ten times or more. The rearrangement joins TRBV2 to TRBJ1-1; 7 nucleotides align to TRBD1. The CDR3 is made up of 16 amino acids. Germline V gene data show CDR1 as SNHLY and CDR2 as FYNNEI. Trimming at V came to 1 base and at J to 5 bases, leaving 10 bases not matched to a gene. The CDR3 DNA reads as TGTGCCAGCAGTGAAGGACGACAGGGTGTAAAGACTGAAGCTTTCTTT. Translated, it gives CASSEGRQGVKTEAFF.

The chain recombines TRBV2 with TRBJ2-2; D gene uncertain. The V gene lost 7 bases and the J gene lost 6 bases, with 9 bases spanning the gap. The germline CDR1 and CDR2 sequences are SNHLY and FYNNEI. This CDR3 comprises 12 residues. This chain's CDR3 is CASNLWAGELFF. The CDR3 DNA sequence: TGTGCCAGCAACTTGTGGGCCGGGGAGCTGTTTTTT.

The chain links TRBV12-5 to TRBJ2-1; a possible D gene is TRBD2 (5 bases). Trimming removed 7 bases from V and 7 bases from J, with 5 bases in between. Germline V CDR1 and CDR2: LGHNT, FRNRAP. There are 10 residues in the CDR3. CDR3 sequence: CASAGNEQFF. In DNA form, the CDR3 reads TGTGCTAGTGCGGGGAATGAGCAGTTCTTC.

This sequence joins TRBV6-5 and TRBJ2-7; 8 positions agree with TRBD2. V gave up 6 bases and J gave up 6 bases; unmatched junction bases: 10. The length of the CDR3 is 14 residues. CDR1 MNHEY and CDR2 SVGAGI come from the germline V gene. The CDR3 protein is CASRTPGTRGEQYF. CDR3 nucleotide sequence: TGTGCCAGCAGGACCCCCGGGACTAGGGGCGAGCAGTACTTC.

This clonotype has at least ten counts. This chain's CDR3 is CASTLPSGGAQETQYF. As DNA, the CDR3 is TGTGCCAGCACCCTTCCTAGCGGAGGGGCTCAAGAGACCCAGTACTTC. This chain links TRBV7-9 with TRBJ2-5; 7 bases are shared with TRBD2. Trimming at V came to 7 bases and at J to 2 bases, leaving 13 bases not matched to a gene. The CDR3 is 16 amino acids. Germline CDR1 reads SEHNR; CDR2 reads FQNEAQ (reference sequence).

This clonotype was recorded many times. J is TRBJ2-7 and V is TRBV9; D is unclear. This CDR3 comprises 13 residues. Germline CDR1 and CDR2: SGDLS and YYNGEE. Deletions cut 4 bases from V and 7 bases from J, with 15 bases between. CDR3 amino acids: CASSLDPLGEQYF. DNA for the CDR3: TGTGCCAGCAGCCTTGACCCACTGGGGGAGCAGTACTTC.

At least ten counts were recorded for this clonotype. V is TRBV20-1 and J is TRBJ2-7, with 10 bases that match TRBD1. Germline CDR1 reads DFQATT; CDR2 reads SNEGSKA (reference sequence). The junction had 8 bases not matched to a gene; V was cut back by 4 bases and J by 2 bases. This CDR3 is built from 15 residues. The chain's CDR3 is CSAKDPGQGPYEQYF. The CDR3 region has the DNA TGCAGTGCTAAGGATCCGGGACAGGGGCCCTACGAGCAGTACTTC.

This clonotype has ten or more counts. One end of the junction does not line up with germline, which may come from a read error. The CDR3 coding sequence is TGTGCCAGCAGTCTCCCGGCGGGACAGGGGGCGTACGAGGAGTACTTC. Translating it yields CASSLPAGQGAYEEYF. V gene TRBV28 combines with J gene TRBJ2-7; 12 bases are shared with TRBD1. Germline values: CDR1 MDHEN, CDR2 SYDVKM. CDR3 length equals 16 residues.

Ten or more counts support this clonotype. The gene calls are TRBV20-1 and TRBJ1-1; 7 positions match TRBD1. The CDR3 contains 13 residues. The V gene end was trimmed by 8 bases and the J gene end by 3 bases; junction bases not matched to a gene: 9. The germline gives CDR1 DFQATT, CDR2 SNEGSKA (reference sequence). CDR3 amino acids: CSPFIDRDTEAFF. The CDR3 bases are TGCAGTCCTTTTATCGACAGGGACACTGAAGCTTTCTTT.

The V gene is TRBV28, the J gene TRBJ2-1, with a tentative D call TRBD1 (7 bases). Germline assignment: CDR1 MDHEN and CDR2 SYDVKM. Trimming shortened V by 10 bases and J by 3 bases, and 16 bases separated the two germline ends. The CDR3 has 14 amino acids. The CDR3 loop is CATGPGGLYNEQFF. The CDR3 DNA follows: TGTGCCACCGGACCAGGGGGGCTCTACAATGAGCAGTTCTTC.

This clonotype was detected ten times or more. The V and J genes are TRBV7-3 and TRBJ2-1, with D maybe TRBD1 (6 bases). Germline values: CDR1 SGHTA, CDR2 FQGTGA. V dropped 1 base and J dropped 12 bases, with 13 bases sitting between them. The CDR3 extends over 13 amino acids. CDR3: CASSLNGGGGQFF. CDR3 DNA: TGTGCCAGCAGCTTAAATGGGGGCGGCGGGCAGTTCTTC. Variable domain in full (rest from reference TRBV7-3 and TRBJ2-1): GAGVSQTPSNKVTEKGKYVELRCDPISGHTALYWYRQSLGQGPEFLIYFQGTGAADDSGLPNDRFFAVRPEGSVSTLKIQRTERGDSAVYLCASSLNGGGGQFFGPGTRLTVL.

Only a few counts were recorded for this clonotype. This rearrangement joins TRBV12-3 or TRBV12-4 to TRBJ2-1; 8 bases fit TRBD2. This CDR3 comprises 15 residues. V was clipped by 5 bases and J by 2 bases; unmatched bases: 5. CDR3 DNA sequence: TGTGCCAGCAGTACCCGGGGGGGGACCTACAATGAGCAGTTCTTC. Translated, it gives CASSTRGGTYNEQFF.

The rearrangement joins TRBV28 to TRBJ1-1, with 9 bases fitting TRBD1. The junction had 9 bases not matched to a gene; V was cut back by 5 bases and J by 2 bases. This CDR3 has 16 amino acids. Germline values: CDR1 MDHEN, CDR2 SYDVKM. CDR3 residues: CASSPGDRGFNTEAFF. CDR3 bases: TGTGCCAGCAGTCCCGGAGACAGGGGGTTTAACACTGAAGCTTTCTTT.

At least ten counts were recorded for this clonotype. This chain links TRBV20-1 with TRBJ2-1, with D perhaps TRBD1 (6 bases). Per the germline V gene, CDR1 is DFQATT and CDR2 is SNEGSKA (reference sequence). The V end lost 3 bases, the J end lost 0 bases, and 12 bases lay between the germline ends. The CDR3 covers 15 residues. The CDR3 protein is CSASGGETSYNEQFF. As DNA, the CDR3 is TGCAGTGCTAGTGGGGGCGAAACCTCCTACAATGAGCAGTTCTTC.

A few counts support this clonotype. The chain employs TRBV7-9 and TRBJ2-5; D remains ambiguous. The V end was cut by 5 bases, the J end by 0 bases, with 7 bases between. Germline CDR1 and CDR2: SEHNR and FQNEAQ (reference sequence). This CDR3 comprises 13 residues. The CDR3 sequence: CASSPTYQETQYF. The CDR3 DNA sequence: TGTGCCAGCAGCCCGACTTACCAAGAGACCCAGTACTTC.

This clonotype showed up many times. The V call is TRBV20-1, the J call TRBJ1-2; possible D gene TRBD1, 6 bases. V was trimmed by 1 base and J by 4 bases, leaving 13 bases between them. This CDR3 region has 14 residues. Germline lookup yields CDR1 DFQATT and CDR2 SNEGSKA (reference sequence). The CDR3, as DNA: TGCAGTGCTAGAGCACAGGGCAGGGGCTATGGCTACACCTTC. Translation gives CSARAQGRGYGYTF.

Many counts were recorded for this clonotype. The chain combines TRBV30 with TRBJ2-3; D is ambiguous. Deletions cut 0 bases from V and 1 base from J, with 11 bases between. The CDR3 has 15 amino acids. CDR1 is GTSNPN and CDR2 is SVGIG in the germline V gene (reference sequence). The CDR3: CAWSVGGRGTDTQYF. CDR3 coding DNA: TGTGCCTGGAGTGTAGGTGGTCGTGGCACAGATACGCAGTATTTT.

Many counts were recorded for this clonotype. The chain links TRBV5-1 to TRBJ2-7; TRBD2 might be the D (6 bases). Trimming removed 4 bases from V and 3 bases from J, with 14 bases in between. Germline loops: CDR1 SGHRS, CDR2 YFSETQ. The length of the CDR3 is 14 residues. The CDR3 nucleotides read TGCGCCAGCAGCCGCACTGGAGGGCGCTACGAGCAGTACTTC. Protein sequence: CASSRTGGRYEQYF.

This clonotype showed up just a few times. The V gene is TRBV24-1, the J gene TRBJ2-5, with TRBD2 matching over 10 bases. CDR1 and CDR2 (germline): KGHDR, SFDVKD. Trimming cost V 4 bases and J 5 bases; bases outside gene matches: 6. CDR3 length equals 15 residues. The CDR3 is CATSDGTSAGETQYF. The CDR3, as DNA: TGTGCCACCAGTGACGGGACTAGCGCTGGGGAGACCCAGTACTTC.

Ten or more counts support this clonotype. The chain combines TRBV28 with TRBJ2-3; a weak D match, TRBD1 (6 bases). The V gene lost 7 bases and the J gene lost 0 bases, with 11 bases spanning the gap. The CDR3 is 14 amino acids. Germline values: CDR1 MDHEN, CDR2 SYDVKM. CDR3 nucleotide sequence: TGTGCCAGCATCCCGACAGGAAGCACAGATACGCAGTATTTT. Translated: CASIPTGSTDTQYF.

The genes are TRBV27 and TRBJ2-2, with 13 bases fitting TRBD2. There are 16 residues in the CDR3. V shed 5 bases, J shed 7 bases, and the junction held 7 bases outside the gene matches. Per germline, CDR1 MNHEY and CDR2 SMNVEV (reference sequence). The CDR3 sequence is CASSAGLAGVVGELFF. Written as DNA, the CDR3 is TGTGCCAGCAGTGCCGGACTAGCGGGAGTTGTCGGGGAGCTGTTTTTT.